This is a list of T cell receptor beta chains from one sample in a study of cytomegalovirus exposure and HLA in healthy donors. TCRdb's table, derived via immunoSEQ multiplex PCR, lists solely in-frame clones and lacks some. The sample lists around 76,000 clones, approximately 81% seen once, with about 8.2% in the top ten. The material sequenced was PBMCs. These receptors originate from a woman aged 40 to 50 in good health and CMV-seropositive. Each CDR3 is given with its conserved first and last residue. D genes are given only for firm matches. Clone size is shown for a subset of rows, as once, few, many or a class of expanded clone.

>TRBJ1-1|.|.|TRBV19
CASRRQAMNTEAFF
TGTGCCAGTAGAAGACAGGCTATGAACACTGAAGCTTTCTTT
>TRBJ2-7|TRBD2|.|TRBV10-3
CAISSGTSGGTLNYEQYF
TGTGCCATCAGTTCCGGGACTAGCGGGGGGACCCTTAACTACGAGCAGTACTTC
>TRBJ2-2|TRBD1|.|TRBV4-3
CASSQMDRGFTGELFF
TGCGCCAGCAGCCAAATGGACAGGGGATTCACCGGGGAGCTGTTTTTT
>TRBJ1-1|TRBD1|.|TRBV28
CASSSGQGTTEAFF
TGTGCCAGCAGTTCAGGACAGGGAACGACTGAAGCTTTCTTT
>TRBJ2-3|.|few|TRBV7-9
CASSLGAGLGTQYF
TGTGCCAGCAGCTTGGGGGCAGGTCTAGGTACGCAGTATTTT
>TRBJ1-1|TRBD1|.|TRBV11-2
CASKITGEGTEAFF
TGTGCCAGCAAGATCACAGGGGAAGGGACTGAAGCTTTCTTT
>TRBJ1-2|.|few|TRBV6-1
CASSLIANYGYTF
TGTGCCAGCAGCCTCATAGCTAACTATGGCTACACCTTC
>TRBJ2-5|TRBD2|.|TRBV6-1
CASSVGLAGGGGETQYF
TGTGCCAGCAGTGTAGGACTAGCGGGGGGCGGAGGAGAGACCCAGTACTTC
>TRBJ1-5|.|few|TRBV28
CASTSVRGPQHF
TGTGCCAGCACCTCAGTAAGGGGTCCCCAGCATTTT
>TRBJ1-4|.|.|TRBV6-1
CASWAGAGSNEKLFF
TGTGCCAGCTGGGCAGGGGCCGGATCTAATGAAAAACTGTTTTTT
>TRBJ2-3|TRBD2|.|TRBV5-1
CASSLRPAGGVTDTQYF
TGCGCCAGCAGCCTAAGACCGGCGGGGGGGGTCACAGATACGCAGTATTTT
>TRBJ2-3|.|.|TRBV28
CASSWGVEGTDTQYF
TGTGCCAGCAGTTGGGGGGTGGAGGGAACAGATACGCAGTATTTT
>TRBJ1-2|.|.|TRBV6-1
CATNTGIYGYTF
TGTGCCACGAATACAGGGATCTATGGCTACACCTTC
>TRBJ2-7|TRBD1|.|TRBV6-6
CASSKGTGQTYEQYF
TGTGCCAGCAGTAAGGGGACAGGACAAACCTACGAGCAGTACTTC
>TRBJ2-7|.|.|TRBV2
CASRGGLGAYEQYF
TGTGCCAGCAGAGGGGGTCTAGGGGCCTACGAGCAGTACTTC
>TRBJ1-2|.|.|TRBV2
CASSEDEGLKYGYTF
TGTGCCAGCAGTGAAGACGAGGGACTGAAGTATGGCTACACCTTC
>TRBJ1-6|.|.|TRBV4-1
CASSQATGAYSPLHF
TGCGCCAGCAGCCAAGCGACTGGGGCCTATTCACCCCTCCACTTT
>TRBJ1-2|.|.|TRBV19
CASSIVLADYGYTF
TGTGCCAGTAGTATCGTACTCGCCGACTATGGCTACACCTTC
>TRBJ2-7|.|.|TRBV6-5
CASNQPGYEQYF
TGTGCCAGCAACCAACCCGGTTACGAGCAGTACTTC
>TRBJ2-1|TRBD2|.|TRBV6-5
CASNSGTPYNEQFF
TGTGCCAGCAATAGCGGGACACCCTACAATGAGCAGTTCTTC
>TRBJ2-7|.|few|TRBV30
CAWSGGSPGYEQYF
TGTGCCTGGAGTGGAGGGAGCCCGGGGTACGAGCAGTACTTC
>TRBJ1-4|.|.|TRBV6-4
CASSGNPHPNEKLFF
TGTGCCAGCAGTGGAAATCCACATCCTAATGAAAAACTGTTTTTT
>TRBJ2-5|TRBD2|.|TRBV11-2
CASSNRGGNQETQYF
TGTGCCAGCAGCAACCGCGGGGGGAACCAAGAGACCCAGTACTTC
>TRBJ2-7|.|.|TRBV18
CASSPPPDSYEQYF
TGTGCCAGCTCACCCCCACCAGATTCCTACGAGCAGTACTTC
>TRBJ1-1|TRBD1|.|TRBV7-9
CASSLAGQGNTEAFF
TGTGCCAGCAGCTTAGCGGGACAGGGTAACACTGAAGCTTTCTTT
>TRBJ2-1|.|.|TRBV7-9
CASSLTVNEQFF
TGTGCCAGCAGCTTAACGGTTAATGAGCAGTTCTTC
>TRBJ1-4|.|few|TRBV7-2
CASSSRGGEKKLFF
TGTGCCAGCAGCTCTCGGGGGGGAGAAAAGAAACTGTTTTTT
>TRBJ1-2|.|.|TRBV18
CASSPRERDGYTF
TGTGCCAGCTCACCACGGGAGAGAGATGGCTACACCTTC